This TCR beta chain came from a study of blood T cell dynamics during melanoma immunotherapy (TCRdb year 2020). Concerning the study at large: The patients had metastatic melanoma and were given first-line pembrolizumab or nivolumab plus ipilimumab as standard of care in the United Kingdom. To find early correlates of response, the study profiled the peripheral T cell receptor repertoires of patients with metastatic melanoma both before and after one cycle of checkpoint inhibitor therapy. Consecutive patients formed a training cohort, and a further independent group of patients from the same centre was pooled into an external validation set. On the study overall, not on this receptor specifically: Patients who later achieved disease control showed a bifurcated PBMC repertoire reorganization at W3, with increased clonality or increased diversity, unlike progressors. Whether the T cell clones driving repertoire changes were melanoma-specific or reflected general immune activation could not be determined in the study. The relatively small sample size was acknowledged as a potential limitation on generalization of the results.

The V end loses 0 bases and the J end loses 5 bases, and a stretch of 9 bases separates them. The CDR1 and CDR2 encoded by the germline V gene are SGHTA and FQGNSA. From the cysteine up to the phenylalanine, the CDR3 has a length of 14 residues. The only DNA kept is the CDR3, 42 bases in frame from the first base. For every bulk PBMC sample, a fixed 350 ng of DNA was loaded. The immunoSEQ TCRb Assay kit was used according to manufacturer instructions to amplify TCR beta CDR3 sequences from genomic DNA. The KAPA Library Quantification Kit for Illumina platforms was used to quantify pooled libraries by qPCR. Sequencing of the pooled libraries was done on an Illumina NextSeq 500, with clustering at roughly 0.55-1.2 pM. The published analysis was carried out like this. TCR data were analyzed with immunoSEQ ANALYZER and the R LymphoSeq package. A rearrangement efficiency score was calculated as productive divided by the sum of productive and non-productive CDR3 sequences. Clonality was measured with the Gini coefficient and diversity with the Renyi index at alpha=1, and both measures were compared pairwise between timepoints within each patient. Clonal relatedness, based on an edit distance of 3, and repertoire similarity, based on the Bhattacharyya coefficient, were both computed in LymphoSeq. To classify response, a linear discriminant analysis based on week-3 changes in clonality and diversity was built with the R MASS and caret packages. TCRdb took over this immuneACCESS table, retaining in-frame rearrangements with V and J assigned. Such tables are incomplete; in checked studies, under half of the missing clones stem from an unresolved V gene, and the remainder is unexplained. V, J and clone size were drawn from that table, and D and trimming were deduced from the DNA. Here the sample has fewer than 30,000 clones; around 80% occur a single time. The top ten hold over 9% of the sample.

The time point tag for this specimen amounts to: week 3, after first cycle of checkpoint inhibitor. Blood samples were taken before treatment (T0) and at week 3 (W3), following the first cycle of checkpoint blockade. Except for a couple of patients with rapid clinical progression, response was assessed 12 weeks after the first infusion by RECIST 1.1; disease control meant complete response, partial response or stable disease. Any patient who had received prior systemic cancer treatment, was on concomitant immunosuppressant therapy or had synchronous other active malignancies was excluded. To track both circulating cells and T cell turnover, TCR beta was sequenced from bulk PBMC as well as from plasma cell-free DNA. PBMC were isolated from blood with Lymphoprep and SepMate tubes, followed by red cell lysis. DNA from PBMC and sorted T cell subsets was extracted with QIAamp DNA Blood Mini kits. Details on this clone: The clone's antigen remains unknown. No much larger clone is present one base from it, and per-base qualities are unavailable.

Recombination joined TRBV7-2 with TRBJ2-3; D gene: possibly TRBD2, on 6 matching bases. The specimen comprised blood, sampled from a patient treated with checkpoint blockade. This TCR was recovered from a human donor with melanoma. The CDR3 protein sequence reads: CASSLAGGKDTQYF. The nucleotide sequence reads TGTGCCAGCAGCTTAGCGGGGGGAAAAGATACGCAGTATTTT.